Each of the 14 T cell receptor beta chains below was sequenced from the same sample in a study of blood T cells in healthy people across ages. A second PCR of roughly 7 to 11 cycles used a sample-barcoded 5' primer and a J-beta primer mix. TCRdb independently ran MiXCR on the 5' RACE reads; one entry per CDR3 protein. The sample contains fewer than 2 million distinct CDR3 sequences, roughly two fifths of which appear only once. Sequencing used blood. The origin of the receptors is a human donor in good health.

In this sample, this clonotype turned up a few times. The chain joins TRBV5-5 to TRBJ2-7; 9 bases match TRBD1. The CDR3 totals 16 residues. With V trimmed by 0 bases and J by 6 bases, 10 bases remained unmatched. Per germline, CDR1 SGHKS and CDR2 YYEKEE (reference sequence). This chain's CDR3 is CASSLEGQGGDSEQYF. In nucleotides, the CDR3 is TGTGCCAGCAGCTTGGAGGGACAGGGTGGGGATAGCGAGCAGTACTTC. Complete variable domain (other parts from reference TRBV5-5 and TRBJ2-7): DAGVTQSPTHLIKTRGQQVTLRCSPISGHKSVSWYQQVLGQGPQFIFQYYEKEERGRGNFPDRFSARQFPNYSSELNVNALLLGDSALYLCASSLEGQGGDSEQYFGPGTRLTVT.

Ten or more counts support this clonotype. V gene TRBV29-1 combines with J gene TRBJ2-3, with 9 bases lining up with TRBD2. V trimming: 7 bases; J trimming: 2 bases; junction bases outside the gene matches: 4. The CDR3 loop spans 13 amino acids. Germline CDR1 and CDR2: SQVTM and ANQGSEA. For the CDR3, the DNA is TGCAGCGCTGGACTAGCGTACACAGATACGCAGTATTTT. Residues: CSAGLAYTDTQYF.

This clonotype was seen more than once but under ten times. V usage is TRBV7-2 and J usage is TRBJ2-1, with TRBD2 identical over 7 bases. V shed 5 bases and J 4 bases; nucleotides not matched to a gene: 11. The CDR3 runs 16 residues. The germline gives CDR1 SGHTA, CDR2 FQGNSA. The CDR3 DNA follows: TGTGCCAGCAGCGCATTATTCGGGGGGAATTACAATGAGCAGTTCTTC. This translates into CASSALFGGNYNEQFF.

This clonotype was found a few times. V and J are TRBV9 and TRBJ1-5; TRBD1 agrees at 11 bases. The V segment lost 3 bases and the J segment 1 base; nucleotides outside the gene matches: 3. Germline loops: CDR1 SGDLS, CDR2 YYNGEE. There are 16 residues in the CDR3. For the CDR3, the DNA is TGTGCCAGCAGCGCGGGGACAGGGGGGAGCAATCAGCCCCAGCATTTT. The encoded protein is CASSAGTGGSNQPQHF.

This clonotype was picked up a small number of times. The chain employs TRBV6-6 and TRBJ2-1; perhaps TRBD2 as D (5 bases). The CDR3 contains 13 residues. Germline V CDR1 and CDR2: MNHNY, SVGAGI (reference sequence). The germline V and J ends were trimmed by 8 bases and 5 bases, with 13 bases remaining between them. The CDR3, as DNA: TGTGCCAGCCTCGAGCGGAGGAACAATGAGCAGTTCTTC. Its protein product is CASLERRNNEQFF.

V and J are TRBV7-8 and TRBJ2-3; TRBD1 or TRBD2 may be the D gene (6 bases each). Germline CDR1 is SGHVS and CDR2 is FQNEAQ. The CDR3 sequence is 15 residues long. V lost 5 bases and J lost 3, with 15 bases in between. The CDR3 bases are TGTGCCAGCAGCAAAAAATTAGGGGGGACAGATACGCAGTATTTT. It is translated as CASSKKLGGTDTQYF. Filled out from reference TRBV7-8 and TRBJ2-3, the complete variable domain reads GAGVSQSPRYKVAKRGQDVALRCDPISGHVSLFWYQQALGQGPEFLTYFQNEAQLDKSGLPSDRFFAERPEGSVSTLKIQRTQQEDSAVYLCASSKKLGGTDTQYFGPGTRLTVL.

The chain recombines TRBV24-1 with TRBJ2-1; 7 nucleotides agree with TRBD1. The V gene end was trimmed by 4 bases and the J gene end by 6 bases; junction bases not matched to a gene: 11. The CDR3 length is 16 residues. CDR1 and CDR2 (germline): KGHDR, SFDVKD. CDR3 in amino acids: CATSDIQGPECNEQFF. CDR3 DNA sequence: TGTGCCACCAGTGACATACAGGGGCCGGAGTGCAATGAGCAGTTCTTC.

V and J are TRBV9 and TRBJ2-5; tentatively, D is TRBD1 (5 bases). CDR1 and CDR2 from the germline V gene are SGDLS and YYNGEE. The length of the CDR3 is 15 residues. The ends were cut back, 2 bases at V and 2 bases at J, with 13 bases in the middle. The CDR3: CASSVSGLLQETQYF. The CDR3 DNA sequence: TGTGCCAGCAGCGTTTCAGGGCTACTTCAAGAGACCCAGTACTTC.

This clonotype was found a few times. The chain has TRBV15 and TRBJ2-6; D may correspond to TRBD1 or TRBD2 (5 bases each). The CDR3 has 15 amino acids. Trimming removed 4 bases at V and 4 bases at J, with 11 bases between. CDR1 and CDR2 from the germline V gene are LNHNV and YYDKDF (reference sequence). CDR3 sequence: CATSMGVAGANVLTF. Written as DNA, the CDR3 is TGTGCCACCAGCATGGGGGTTGCGGGGGCCAACGTCCTGACTTTC.

The chain has TRBV28 and TRBJ1-2; tentative D call: TRBD1 (5 bases). The germline V gene encodes CDR1 MDHEN and CDR2 SYDVKM. The V gene lost 6 bases and the J gene lost 8 bases, with 19 bases spanning the gap. CDR3 size: 14 residues. The DNA for the CDR3 is TGTGCCAGCAGCTTCCCCGGACAAAATCGGGGCTACACCTTC. The encoded protein is CASSFPGQNRGYTF.

The chain uses TRBV7-6 and TRBJ2-2; 7 nucleotides line up with TRBD2. The CDR3 runs to 17 residues. Germline assignment: CDR1 SGHVS and CDR2 FNYEAQ. J lost 3 bases, V lost 5 bases, and 12 bases had no gene match. DNA of the CDR3: TGTGCCAGCAGCCACCCGTGGGAGGGGTGGGACACCGGGGAGCTGTTTTTT. Translated: CASSHPWEGWDTGELFF.

The V gene is TRBV7-3, the J gene TRBJ2-2, with 8 bases fitting TRBD2. This CDR3 comprises 18 residues. From germline, CDR1 is SGHTA and CDR2 FQGTGA. With V trimmed by 1 base and J by 0 bases, 7 bases remained unmatched. The CDR3 nucleotides are TGTGCCAGCAGCTTAAAGCCACCGGGAGGGACGAACACCGGGGAGCTGTTTTTT. This codes for CASSLKPPGGTNTGELFF.

This clonotype was recorded a few times. Here the CDR3 DNA reads TGTGCCAGCAGTTTACCGTCGACAGGGACTCGCTCTGGGGCCAACGTCCTGACTTTC. Translation: CASSLPSTGTRSGANVLTF. This chain joins TRBV28 and TRBJ2-6, with D maybe TRBD1 (7 bases). The ends were cut back, 2 bases at V and 0 bases at J, with 17 bases in the middle. CDR1 and CDR2 (germline): MDHEN, SYDVKM. The CDR3 is 19 residues long.

The chain couples TRBV5-5 to TRBJ2-2; either TRBD1 or TRBD2 may fit D (5 bases each). The CDR3 has 14 residues. Looked up from germline, CDR1 is SGHKS and CDR2 is YYEKEE (reference sequence). V was shortened by 0 bases and J by 11 bases, with 14 bases between the two germline ends. DNA of the CDR3: TGTGCCAGCAGCTTGGGGCTCCGGGACGAAGAGCTGTTTTTT. It specifies CASSLGLRDEELFF.